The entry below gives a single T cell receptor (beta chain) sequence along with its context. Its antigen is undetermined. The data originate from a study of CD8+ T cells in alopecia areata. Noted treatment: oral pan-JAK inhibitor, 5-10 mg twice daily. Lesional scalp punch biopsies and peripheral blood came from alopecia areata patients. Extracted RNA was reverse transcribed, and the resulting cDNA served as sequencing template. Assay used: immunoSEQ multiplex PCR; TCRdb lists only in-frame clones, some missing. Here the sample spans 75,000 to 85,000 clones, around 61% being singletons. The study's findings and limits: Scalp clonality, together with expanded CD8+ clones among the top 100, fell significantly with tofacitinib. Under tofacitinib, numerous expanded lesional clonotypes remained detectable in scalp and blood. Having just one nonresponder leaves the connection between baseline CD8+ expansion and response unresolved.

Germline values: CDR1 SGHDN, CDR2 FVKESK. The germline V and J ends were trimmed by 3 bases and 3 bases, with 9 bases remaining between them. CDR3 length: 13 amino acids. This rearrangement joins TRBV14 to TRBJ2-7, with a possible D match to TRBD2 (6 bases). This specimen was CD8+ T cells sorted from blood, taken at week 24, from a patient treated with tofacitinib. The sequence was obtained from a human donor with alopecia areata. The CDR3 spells CASSQGAGYEQYF. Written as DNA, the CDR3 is TGTGCCAGCAGCCAGGGAGCGGGCTACGAGCAGTACTTC.